The rows below give T cell receptor beta chains drawn from one sample of a study of T cells in localized non-small cell lung cancer. This table comes from immunoSEQ multiplex PCR, and its TCRdb copy is limited to in-frame clones, with some not included. The sample yields some 27,000 clones, 88% seen once. Specimen: peripheral blood, collected before any cancer treatment. The receptors here all came from a female donor at least 60 years old with stage III squamous cell lung carcinoma. The CDR3 runs from the conserved cysteine through the conserved F or W. The D gene is left open where the match is weak. Rows may omit the clone size; those that give it use once, few, many or a size class.

J	V	size	D	CDR3	DNA
TRBJ2-3	TRBV30	.	TRBD1	CAWRTGGRTDTQYF	TGTGCCTGGAGGACAGGGGGCCGCACAGATACGCAGTATTTT
TRBJ2-2	TRBV4-3	.	.	CASSQEGGSGELFF	TGCGCCAGCAGCCAAGAAGGGGGATCCGGGGAGCTGTTTTTT
TRBJ2-7	TRBV5-1	.	TRBD1	CASSLRQGQYEQYF	TGCGCCAGCAGCTTGAGACAGGGACAGTACGAGCAGTACTTC
TRBJ2-3	TRBV6-6	.	.	CASSPGASTDTQYF	TGTGCCAGCAGCCCAGGGGCCAGCACAGATACGCAGTATTTT
TRBJ1-2	TRBV28	few	TRBD1	CASSSHRGRGYGYTF	TGTGCCAGCAGTTCCCACAGGGGGCGCGGCTATGGCTACACCTTC
TRBJ2-3	TRBV7-2	once	.	CASSPQVSDTQYF	TGTGCCAGCAGCCCCCAAGTTTCAGATACGCAGTATTTT
TRBJ2-6	TRBV29-1	.	.	CSVVDSSGANVLTF	TGCAGCGTTGTAGACAGCTCTGGGGCCAACGTCCTGACTTTC
TRBJ1-4	TRBV11-1	.	.	CASSRRTVNEKLFF	TGTGCCAGCAGCAGGCGGACAGTTAATGAAAAACTGTTTTTT
TRBJ2-7	TRBV15	.	.	CATSITTSHEQYF	TGTGCCACCAGCATCACCACAAGCCACGAGCAGTACTTC
TRBJ1-2	TRBV19	few	.	CASSITVAADHTF	TGTGCCAGTAGTATAACAGTTGCGGCGGACCACACCTTC
TRBJ1-1	TRBV5-1	.	.	CASSLGGGADTEAFF	TGCGCCAGCAGCTTGGGTGGGGGCGCGGACACTGAAGCTTTCTTT
TRBJ2-2	TRBV27	.	TRBD2	CASGKGLAGGIANTGELFF	TGTGCCAGCGGCAAGGGACTAGCGGGGGGAATCGCGAACACCGGGGAGCTGTTTTTT
TRBJ1-2	TRBV2	.	.	CASRSGAFKDGYTF	TGTGCCAGCAGATCGGGAGCCTTTAAGGATGGCTACACCTTC
TRBJ2-1	TRBV27	.	TRBD1	CASRLNPGQGSWNEQFF	TGTGCCAGCAGACTAAATCCGGGACAGGGATCTTGGAATGAGCAGTTCTTC
TRBJ1-5	TRBV5-6	.	.	CASSQRVGPGLGQPQHF	TGTGCCAGCAGCCAAAGGGTAGGGCCAGGGTTGGGTCAGCCCCAGCATTTT
TRBJ2-5	TRBV19	.	.	CASSIGTETQYF	TGTGCCAGTAGTATCGGGACAGAGACCCAGTACTTC
TRBJ1-5	TRBV28	once	TRBD1	CASSLVGGQGQQPQHF	TGTGCCAGCAGTTTGGTGGGGGGACAGGGACAACAGCCCCAGCATTTT
TRBJ1-3	TRBV6-1	once	.	CASSVDHRGNTIYF	TGTGCCAGCAGTGTAGATCACCGAGGAAACACCATATATTTT
TRBJ2-2	TRBV7-8	.	.	CASRLRALGTGELFF	TGTGCCAGCAGATTGAGGGCCTTGGGCACCGGGGAGCTGTTTTTT
TRBJ2-1	TRBV9	few	TRBD2	CASSIAGGSGSEQFF	TGTGCCAGCAGCATAGCGGGGGGCTCGGGGAGTGAGCAGTTCTTC
TRBJ2-7	TRBV9	.	TRBD2	CASSVGTSGSYEQYF	TGTGCCAGCAGCGTGGGGACTAGCGGGAGTTACGAGCAGTACTTC
TRBJ2-3	TRBV5-1	once	.	CASSLGQYTDTQYF	TGCGCCAGCAGCTTGGGGCAGTACACAGATACGCAGTATTTT
TRBJ1-2	TRBV4-1	.	.	CASSQGPAGTFYGYTF	TGCGCCAGCAGCCAAGGTCCCGCGGGGACATTCTATGGCTACACCTTC
TRBJ2-2	TRBV6-1	.	.	CASSADPNTGELFF	TGTGCCAGCAGTGCTGATCCGAACACCGGGGAGCTGTTTTTT
TRBJ2-5	TRBV4-3	.	TRBD2	CASSQDFGAGGPETQYF	TGCGCCAGCAGCCAAGATTTCGGAGCGGGGGGGCCAGAGACCCAGTACTTC
TRBJ1-2	TRBV6-1	few	.	CASSELANFGWGYTF	TGTGCCAGCAGTGAACTAGCGAACTTCGGTTGGGGCTACACCTTC
TRBJ2-1	TRBV5-1	.	.	CASSSLIGDEQFF	TGCGCCAGCAGCTCATTGATCGGCGATGAGCAGTTCTTC
TRBJ2-7	TRBV19	.	TRBD1	CASKLGQASYEQYF	TGTGCCAGTAAATTGGGACAGGCCTCCTACGAGCAGTACTTC
TRBJ1-5	TRBV30	.	.	CAWRPRGDNQPQHF	TGTGCCTGGAGACCTCGGGGGGACAATCAGCCCCAGCATTTT
TRBJ1-2	TRBV4-3	.	TRBD1	CASSQSGQGSRNGYTF	TGCGCCAGCAGCCAATCGGGACAGGGGAGTAGGAATGGCTACACCTTC
TRBJ1-1	TRBV6-5	once	.	CASSRGLFTEAFF	TGTGCCAGCAGCAGGGGTCTGTTCACTGAAGCTTTCTTT
TRBJ1-2	TRBV30	.	.	CASGRDRPYGYTF	TGTGCCTCCGGTCGGGACCGTCCCTATGGCTACACCTTC
TRBJ2-5	TRBV7-2	.	.	CASSLETSQETQYF	TGTGCCAGCAGCTTAGAGACCAGTCAAGAGACCCAGTACTTC
TRBJ1-1	TRBV4-2	once	.	CASSHLDRNTEAFF	TGTGCCAGCAGCCACCTGGACAGGAACACTGAAGCTTTCTTT
TRBJ2-7	TRBV28	.	.	CASSPGGYEQYF	TGTGCCAGCAGTCCCGGGGGTTACGAGCAGTACTTC
TRBJ1-2	TRBV6-5	.	TRBD1	CASSSGTGIYGYTF	TGTGCCAGCAGTTCCGGGACAGGCATCTATGGCTACACCTTC
TRBJ2-2	TRBV6-5	.	.	CASSYSRRANTGELFF	TGTGCCAGCAGTTACTCAAGGCGAGCGAACACCGGGGAGCTGTTTTTT
TRBJ2-1	TRBV7-2	.	.	CASSLARDNEQFF	TGTGCCAGCAGCTTAGCGAGGGACAATGAGCAGTTCTTC
TRBJ1-2	TRBV28	.	.	CASSLKPHYGYTF	TGTGCCAGCAGTTTAAAGCCCCACTATGGCTACACCTTC
TRBJ2-7	TRBV5-1	.	TRBD1	CASSEEPGQGVYEQYF	TGCGCCAGCAGCGAGGAACCGGGACAGGGGGTCTACGAGCAGTACTTC
TRBJ2-1	TRBV7-7	.	.	CASSPGSYNEQFF	TGTGCCAGCAGCCCAGGGAGCTACAATGAGCAGTTCTTC
TRBJ1-6	TRBV2	.	.	CASSGKTAYNSPLHF	TGTGCCAGCAGTGGAAAGACAGCTTATAATTCACCCCTCCACTTT
TRBJ2-3	TRBV7-3	once	.	CASSLMSGPDTQYF	TGTGCCAGCAGCTTAATGTCGGGCCCAGATACGCAGTATTTT
TRBJ2-1	TRBV5-1	once	.	CASSPQVATHNEQFF	TGCGCCAGCAGCCCACAGGTTGCAACCCACAATGAGCAGTTCTTC
TRBJ2-1	TRBV19	.	.	CASSRVGNSYNEQFF	TGTGCCAGTAGTCGGGTCGGTAACTCCTACAATGAGCAGTTCTTC
TRBJ1-2	TRBV28	.	.	CASSPGVVLDYGYTF	TGTGCCAGCAGTCCGGGCGTAGTACTGGACTATGGCTACACCTTC
TRBJ2-3	TRBV2	.	TRBD2	CASSETSGGAGTQYF	TGTGCCAGCAGTGAAACTAGCGGGGGGGCCGGGACGCAGTATTTT
TRBJ1-5	TRBV28	.	.	CASTPTELLNQPQHF	TGTGCCAGCACCCCCACTGAGCTTCTGAATCAGCCCCAGCATTTT
TRBJ1-2	TRBV5-6	.	.	CASSSSVDYGYTF	TGTGCCAGCAGCAGCTCGGTTGACTATGGCTACACCTTC
TRBJ1-6	TRBV5-1	.	.	CASSFGDSPLHF	TGCGCCAGCAGCTTTGGGGACTCACCCCTCCACTTT
TRBJ1-1	TRBV6-5	.	.	CASSYGRGTEAFF	TGTGCCAGCAGTTACGGTAGGGGGACTGAAGCTTTCTTT
TRBJ2-7	TRBV6-6	.	.	CASSFRTEYEQYF	TGTGCCAGCAGTTTTAGGACAGAGTACGAGCAGTACTTC
TRBJ1-2	TRBV14	.	TRBD1	CASSHLTGNYGYTF	TGTGCCAGCAGCCACCTGACAGGGAACTATGGCTACACCTTC